One and the same sample provided the 17 T cell receptor beta chains below, sequenced in a study of blood T cell repertoires in COVID-19. Repertoires were generated with immunoSEQ multiplex PCR, while TCRdb's copy carries only in-frame clones and drops some. The data contain just under 30,000 clones, 70% to 90% of them singletons. Sequenced: peripheral blood. These TCRs come from a human donor in a cohort sampled during active COVID-19.

The chain links TRBV14 to TRBJ1-1; 8 nucleotides match TRBD1. CDR1 SGHDN and CDR2 FVKESK come from the germline V gene. The CDR3 runs to 13 residues. J was trimmed by 7 bases and V by 4 bases; bases with no gene match: 5. The CDR3 region has the DNA TGTGCCAGCAGCCCCGTAGACAGGGGTGAAGCTTTCTTT. Translating gives CASSPVDRGEAFF. The full variable domain, completed using reference TRBV14 and TRBJ1-1, is EAGVTQFPSHSVIEKGQTVTLRCDPISGHDNLYWYRRVMGKEIKFLLHFVKESKQDESGMPNNRFLAERTGGTYSTLKVQPAELEDSGVYFCASSPVDRGEAFFGQGTRLTVV.

This rearrangement joins TRBV4-1 to TRBJ2-5, with a tentative D call TRBD1 (6 bases). Germline V gene sequence: CDR1 MGHRA, CDR2 YSYEKL. Trimming stripped 0 bases from V and 3 bases from J, with 20 bases between. This CDR3 is built from 18 residues. The CDR3, as DNA: TGCGCCAGCAGCCAAGATCGAGTGTTCGCCAGGGGAGAAGAGACCCAGTACTTC. Translation gives CASSQDRVFARGEETQYF.

V is TRBV27 and J is TRBJ1-2; D not resolved. Trimming shortened V by 5 bases and J by 7 bases, and 14 bases separated the two germline ends. CDR1 and CDR2 (germline): MNHEY, SMNVEV (reference sequence). CDR3 length: 13 residues. This CDR3 is CASSESQGGGYTF. CDR3 DNA sequence: TGTGCCAGCAGTGAGAGTCAAGGAGGTGGCTACACCTTC.

J is TRBJ2-5 and V is TRBV2; D ambiguous. The CDR3 runs 12 residues. The V and J ends lost 7 bases and 0 bases respectively, with 6 bases between them. Germline values: CDR1 SNHLY, CDR2 FYNNEI. The DNA for the CDR3 is TGTGCCAGCAAATCAGACCAAGAGACCCAGTACTTC. This sequence encodes CASKSDQETQYF.

V gene TRBV4-1 combines with J gene TRBJ1-6, with 9 positions matching TRBD1. The CDR3 has 20 amino acids. Per the germline V gene, CDR1 is MGHRA and CDR2 is YSYEKL. Losses at the gene ends were 3 bases for V and 0 bases for J; bases not matched to a gene: 12. The CDR3 reads CASSQDTGGSRSSYNSPLHF. The CDR3 DNA reads TGCGCCAGCAGCCAGGATACAGGGGGCTCCAGGAGCTCCTATAATTCACCCCTCCACTTT.

V usage is TRBV2 and J usage is TRBJ2-5; maybe TRBD2 (6 bases). This CDR3 region has 11 residues. Looked up from germline, CDR1 is SNHLY and CDR2 is FYNNEI. V was trimmed by 7 bases and J by 8 bases, leaving 11 bases between them. CDR3 sequence reads: CASNRGLTQYF. In DNA form, the CDR3 reads TGTGCCAGCAATAGGGGACTCACCCAGTACTTC.

This rearrangement joins TRBV7-2 to TRBJ2-3; 12 nucleotides match TRBD2. The trim removed 5 bases at V and 1 base at J, leaving 4 bases unmatched. Germline loops: CDR1 SGHTA, CDR2 FQGNSA. This CDR3 is built from 16 residues. The CDR3 DNA sequence: TGTGCCAGCAGCCCCCGACTAGCGGGGGGCACAGATACGCAGTATTTT. Protein: CASSPRLAGGTDTQYF. Full variable domain (remainder filled in from reference TRBV7-2 and TRBJ2-3): GAGVSQSPSNKVTEKGKDVELRCDPISGHTALYWYRQSLGQGLEFLIYFQGNSAPDKSGLPSDRFSAERTGGSVSTLTIQRTQQEDSAVYLCASSPRLAGGTDTQYFGPGTRLTVL.

J is TRBJ2-3 and V is TRBV5-1; the D gene is possibly TRBD2 (6 bases). The CDR3 totals 14 residues. Trimming took off 5 bases at V and 0 bases at J, with 10 bases between the two ends. In germline, CDR1 is SGHRS, CDR2 YFSETQ. The CDR3 region is CASRPGSSTDTQYF. CDR3 nucleotide sequence: TGCGCCAGCAGGCCCGGGAGTAGCACAGATACGCAGTATTTT. The variable domain in full, completed from reference TRBV5-1 and TRBJ2-3, reads KAGVTQTPRYLIKTRGQQVTLSCSPISGHRSVSWYQQTPGQGLQFLFEYFSETQRNKGNFPGRFSGRQFSNSRSEMNVSTLELGDSALYLCASRPGSSTDTQYFGPGTRLTVL.

This clone was counted a few times. The rearrangement links TRBV5-5 to TRBJ1-5; the D is unclear. V was clipped by 0 bases and J by 6 bases, with 10 bases between them. The germline gives CDR1 SGHKS, CDR2 YYEKEE (reference sequence). The CDR3 is made up of 14 amino acids. This CDR3 is CASSLEKSTQPQHF. CDR3 nucleotides: TGTGCCAGCAGCTTGGAGAAGAGTACTCAGCCCCAGCATTTT.

J is TRBJ1-1 and V is TRBV19, with 10 nucleotides matching TRBD1. Germline V gene sequence: CDR1 LNHDA, CDR2 SQIVND (reference sequence). The CDR3 is 18 residues long. The J segment lost 0 bases and the V segment lost 5 bases, leaving 12 bases of the junction unmatched. The CDR3 sequence: CASSPRTGGRYMNTEAFF. For the CDR3, the DNA is TGTGCCAGTAGTCCCCGGACAGGGGGGCGATACATGAACACTGAAGCTTTCTTT.

The gene calls are TRBV19 and TRBJ1-6; TRBD1 aligns across 7 bases. The CDR3 covers 18 residues. Germline-derived CDR1 and CDR2 are LNHDA and SQIVND (reference sequence). V was pared by 3 bases and J by 0 bases, with 8 bases of the junction left unmatched. The CDR3 DNA sequence: TGTGCCAGTAGTATCGCCCGACAGGGAAGCTCCTATAATTCACCCCTCCACTTT. Its protein product is CASSIARQGSSYNSPLHF.

This chain joins TRBV29-1 and TRBJ2-1; TRBD2 aligns across 10 bases. Trimming took 7 bases from V and 12 from J; bases not matched to a gene: 12. This CDR3 is 13 amino acids long. From germline, CDR1 is SQVTM and CDR2 ANQGSEA. In nucleotides, the CDR3 is TGCAGCGCCCAGGAAGCGGGGGGGCAACGGCAGTTCTTC. The encoded protein is CSAQEAGGQRQFF.

The V call is TRBV7-3, the J call TRBJ2-3, with D tentatively TRBD2 (5 bases). Trimming left V 0 bases short and J 0 bases short, with 13 bases between. Per the germline V gene, CDR1 is SGHTA and CDR2 is FQGTGA. The CDR3 extends over 17 amino acids. The CDR3 DNA follows: TGTGCCAGCAGCTTAACCCCCCGGGGATCTAGCACAGATACGCAGTATTTT. Its translation: CASSLTPRGSSTDTQYF.

The chain carries TRBV13 and TRBJ2-1, with 9 bases identical to TRBD1. The V and J ends lost 5 bases and 4 bases, in that order; junction bases with no gene match: 15. This CDR3 spans 18 amino acids. Germline V gene sequence: CDR1 PRHDT, CDR2 FYEKMQ (reference sequence). DNA for the CDR3: TGTGCCAGCAGCCCGTCCACAGGGGGCAGTCGTGGATACAATGAGCAGTTCTTC. Translated: CASSPSTGGSRGYNEQFF.

The rearrangement joins TRBV14 to TRBJ2-1, with no clear D. The CDR3 covers 13 residues. Germline loops: CDR1 SGHDN, CDR2 FVKESK. Trimming removed 0 bases from V and 4 bases from J, with 4 bases in between. The CDR3 DNA reads as TGTGCCAGCAGCCAAGATCTGTACAATGAGCAGTTCTTC. Protein: CASSQDLYNEQFF.

This clone was observed once. The gene calls are TRBV11-2 and TRBJ1-2, with 9 bases aligning to TRBD1. V trimming: 5 bases; J trimming: 7 bases; junction bases outside the gene matches: 8. The CDR3 extends over 14 amino acids. In germline, CDR1 is SGHAT, CDR2 FQNNGV. The CDR3: CASSLGTGMGGYTF. DNA for the CDR3: TGTGCCAGCAGCCTCGGGACAGGGATGGGTGGCTACACCTTC.

This clone was counted once. The V call is TRBV28, the J call TRBJ1-2, with 7 bases lining up with TRBD1. The germline V gene encodes CDR1 MDHEN and CDR2 SYDVKM. The trim removed 6 bases at V and 2 bases at J, leaving 3 bases unmatched. This CDR3 has 13 residues. The CDR3 DNA is TGTGCCAGCAGCCTGACAGGGAACTATGGCTACACCTTC. It is translated as CASSLTGNYGYTF.